Detailed here is one T cell receptor (beta chain). How the authors handled the data: Reference gene primer amplification gave estimated nucleated cell counts. Repertoires were generated with immunoSEQ multiplex PCR, while TCRdb's copy carries only in-frame clones and drops some. That table furnishes V, J and clone size, whereas the DNA furnished D and trimming. Here the sample spans hundreds of thousands of clones, more than 75% being singletons. This sample is part of a study of blood T cell repertoires in COVID-19. Study-level information: T cells, B-cell-depleted T cells, or PBMCs provided the cDNA or gDNA that served as material.

The age range of participants was 18 to 89 years, with residence in more than 20 US areas. Which cohort a participant joined came from the clinical history participants gave. Trimming cost V 1 base and J 3 bases, with 5 bases left between them. Germline V gene lookup returns CDR1 SGHKS and CDR2 YYEKEE (reference sequence). The length of the CDR3 is 13 residues. This TCR was sampled from a man aged 25 to 40 who had recovered from COVID-19. The J gene is TRBJ2-4, the V gene TRBV5-5; D is unresolved. Sequencing was performed on PBMCs or T cells enriched from blood (not recorded which). The CDR3 here is CASSLPVKNIQYF. In DNA form, the CDR3 reads TGTGCCAGCAGCTTGCCAGTCAAAAACATTCAGTACTTC.